Below, one T cell receptor beta chain is given with its context. Its antigen remains unknown. The sample comes from a study of persistence of HIV-infected CD4 T cells. Points from the study as a whole: Degenerate expanded CDR3beta sequences were enriched among CMV- and Gag-responding cells. CMV- and Gag-responding cells had lower TCRbeta richness than CD3/CD28-responding cells.

Germline V gene data show CDR1 as ENHRY and CDR2 as SYGVKD. The CDR3 has 11 amino acids. The germline V and J ends were trimmed by 6 bases and 3 bases, with 5 bases remaining between them. The stimulus was lysate of CMV-infected fibroblasts, about 11 ug/mL. Memory cells lacking CD40L and CD69 with high CD45RO were sorted. This was the immunoSEQ version 4 assay in survey mode. Sequencing used immunoSEQ multiplex PCR; TCRdb keeps in-frame clones, though not all of them. The top ten clones hold less than 0.95% of a sample with 25,000 to 30,000 clones, more than 75% of them seen once. V usage is TRBV10-3 and J usage is TRBJ2-5; perhaps D is TRBD1 or TRBD2 (5 bases each). Sequencing was performed on CD4+ T cells sorted from PBMCs after roughly 17-hour stimulation, taken from a patient who received antiretroviral therapy. This TCR came from an adult woman with HIV who was CMV-seropositive. The CDR3 is CAIRGEETQYF. The CDR3 DNA reads as TGTGCCATCAGGGGGGAAGAGACCCAGTACTTC.